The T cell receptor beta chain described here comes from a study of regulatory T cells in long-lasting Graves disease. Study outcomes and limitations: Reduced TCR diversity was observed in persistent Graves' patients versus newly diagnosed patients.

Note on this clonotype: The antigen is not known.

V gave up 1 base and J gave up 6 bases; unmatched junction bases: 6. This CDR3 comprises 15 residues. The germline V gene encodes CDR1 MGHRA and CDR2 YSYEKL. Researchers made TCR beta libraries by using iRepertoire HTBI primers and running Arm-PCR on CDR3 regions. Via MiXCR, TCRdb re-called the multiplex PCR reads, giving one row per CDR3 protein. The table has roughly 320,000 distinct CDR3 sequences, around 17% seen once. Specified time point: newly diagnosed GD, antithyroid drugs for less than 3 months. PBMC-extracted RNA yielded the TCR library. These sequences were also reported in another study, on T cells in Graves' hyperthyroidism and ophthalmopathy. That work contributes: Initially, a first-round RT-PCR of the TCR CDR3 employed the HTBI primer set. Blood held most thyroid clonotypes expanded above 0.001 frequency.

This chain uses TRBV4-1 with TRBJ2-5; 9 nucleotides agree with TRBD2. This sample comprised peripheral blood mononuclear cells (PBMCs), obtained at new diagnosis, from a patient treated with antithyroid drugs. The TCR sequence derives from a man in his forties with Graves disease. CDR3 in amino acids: CASSQGAGGVKTQYF. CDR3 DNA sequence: TGCGCCAGCAGCCAAGGAGCGGGGGGCGTTAAGACCCAGTACTTC.